A single T cell receptor beta chain is shown here with its context. The antigen remains undetermined. These data originate in a study of T cells in Graves' hyperthyroidism and ophthalmopathy. Study observations and caveats: Most clonotypes that expanded in the thyroid above 0.001 also showed up in blood.

Amplification of TCR beta CDR3 regions used RNA as the template. HTBI primers drove first-round RT-PCR of the TCR CDR3. MiXCR was run by TCRdb on the multiplex PCR reads, yielding one entry per CDR3 protein. The sample shows hundreds of thousands of distinct CDR3 sequences, about 45% of them seen only once. The V end was cut by 1 base, the J end by 0 bases, with 10 bases between. Germline-derived CDR1 and CDR2 are SEHNR and FQNEAQ (reference sequence). The CDR3 sequence is 17 residues long. The sequence derives from a woman aged 18-35 years with Graves' hyperthyroidism. This sequence joins TRBV7-9 and TRBJ2-6; no definite D call. Sequenced material: peripheral blood or thyroid tissue (not recorded which). The chain's CDR3 is CASSLGAENSGANVLTF. The CDR3 region has the DNA TGTGCCAGCAGCTTAGGGGCGGAGAACTCTGGGGCCAACGTCCTGACTTTC.